This T cell receptor beta chain was observed in a study of blood T cells in healthy people across ages. Concerning this clonotype: Its specificity is not known.

Study outcomes and limitations: Measured against age, TCR beta diversity per million T cells decreased in a roughly linear manner.

This CDR3 is 14 amino acids long. V was pared by 0 bases and J by 4 bases, with 7 bases between. CDR1 and CDR2 (germline): LGHNA, YNFKEQ. A sample-barcoded 5' primer and a J-beta primer mix were used in a second PCR of about 7 to 11 cycles. Each cDNA molecule was tagged by a template-switch adaptor with 12 random nucleotides. TCRdb fed the 5' RACE reads into MiXCR, producing one record per CDR3 protein. The sample comprises 1,800,000 or so distinct CDR3 sequences, roughly 43% of which are singletons, and more than 20% rests with the top ten. Each sample yielded at least 6 million isolated PBMCs. The origin of this receptor is a human donor in good health. Sequences were obtained from blood. The chain combines TRBV4-2 with TRBJ2-1, with a weak D call TRBD1 (5 bases). The CDR3 here is CASSQDYRYNEQFF. Here the CDR3 DNA reads TGTGCCAGCAGCCAAGACTACAGGTACAATGAGCAGTTCTTC.